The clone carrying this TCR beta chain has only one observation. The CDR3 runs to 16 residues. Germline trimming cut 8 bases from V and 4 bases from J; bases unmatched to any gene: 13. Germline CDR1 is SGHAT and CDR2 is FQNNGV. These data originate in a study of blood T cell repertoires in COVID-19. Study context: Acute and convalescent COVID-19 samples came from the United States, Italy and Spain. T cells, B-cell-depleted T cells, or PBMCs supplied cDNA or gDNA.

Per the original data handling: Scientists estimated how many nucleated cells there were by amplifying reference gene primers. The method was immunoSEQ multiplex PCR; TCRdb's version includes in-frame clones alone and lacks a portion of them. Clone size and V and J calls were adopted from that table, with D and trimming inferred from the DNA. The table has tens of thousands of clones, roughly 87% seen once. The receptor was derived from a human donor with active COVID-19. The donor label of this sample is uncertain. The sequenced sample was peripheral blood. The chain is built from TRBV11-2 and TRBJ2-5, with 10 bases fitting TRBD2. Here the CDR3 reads CASLTSGGAGGETQYF. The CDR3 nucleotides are TGTGCCAGCTTAACCAGCGGGGGGGCAGGAGGAGAGACCCAGTACTTC.